These T cell receptor beta chains were read from a single sample in a study of radiotherapy plus CTLA-4 blockade in lung cancer. Repertoires were generated with immunoSEQ multiplex PCR, while TCRdb's copy carries only in-frame clones and drops some. The sample consists of tens of thousands of clones, 75% to 80% of them appearing once. Sequenced here: peripheral blood, sampled from a patient treated with radiotherapy plus ipilimumab. The source of these receptors is a human donor with non-small cell lung cancer whose response to radiotherapy plus ipilimumab could not be evaluated. Each CDR3 is given with its conserved first and last residue. D genes are given only for firm matches. Only part of the rows carry a size: once, few, many, or a class if the clone is expanded.

CASSQDYRDNEQFF TGCGCCAGCAGCCAAGATTACCGGGACAATGAGCAGTTCTTC 14 TRBJ2-1 NA TRBV4-3 NA
CASTPPGFVNQPQHF TGTGCCAGTACCCCGCCGGGTTTCGTCAATCAGCCCCAGCATTTT 15 TRBJ1-5 NA TRBV19 NA
CASITQRGSGELFF TGTGCCAGCATAACTCAACGAGGGTCCGGGGAGCTGTTTTTT 14 TRBJ2-2 NA TRBV28 NA
CASSLRLAGEQYF TGTGCCAGTAGTTTAAGGCTAGCGGGCGAGCAGTACTTC 13 TRBJ2-7 once TRBV19 TRBD2
CASNPDRAYGYTF TGTGCCAGCAACCCCGACAGGGCCTATGGCTACACCTTC 13 TRBJ1-2 NA TRBV9 TRBD1
CASSFRATTDTQYF TGTGCCAGCAGTTTCCGAGCGACTACAGATACGCAGTATTTT 14 TRBJ2-3 once TRBV27 NA
CASSGVTRFSYNEQFF TGTGCCAGCTCCGGGGTAACTAGATTCTCCTACAATGAGCAGTTCTTC 16 TRBJ2-1 NA TRBV25-1 NA
CASSRTGGETQYF TGTGCCAGTAGTAGAACAGGGGGTGAGACCCAGTACTTC 13 TRBJ2-5 NA TRBV19 TRBD1
CASSSARGSTGNTIYF TGTGCCAGCAGCTCAGCCAGGGGGTCCACTGGAAACACCATATATTTT 16 TRBJ1-3 NA TRBV5-4 TRBD1
CASSPVGTGTYEQYF TGCGCCAGCAGCCCCGTCGGGACAGGGACATACGAGCAGTACTTC 15 TRBJ2-7 NA TRBV4-1 TRBD1
CASSLGPGLYGYTF TGTGCCAGCAGCTTAGGTCCAGGGCTCTATGGCTACACCTTC 14 TRBJ1-2 NA TRBV11-2 NA
CASSLGQGNQPQHF TGTGCCAGCAGTTTAGGACAGGGGAATCAGCCCCAGCATTTT 14 TRBJ1-5 NA TRBV28 TRBD1
CASSFLDSPRLFF TGTGCCAGCAGCTTCCTAGACAGTCCGAGGCTGTTTTTT 13 TRBJ2-2 NA TRBV7-2 NA
CASSILGTGLDTQYF TGTGCCAGTAGTATTCTCGGGACAGGTCTGGATACGCAGTATTTT 15 TRBJ2-3 NA TRBV19 TRBD1
CASSLAPGGYYGYTF TGTGCCAGCAGCTTAGCCCCAGGGGGTTACTATGGCTACACCTTC 15 TRBJ1-2 NA TRBV7-2 TRBD1
CASSHPTISTDTQYF TGTGCCAGCAGCCACCCTACTATTTCCACAGATACGCAGTATTTT 15 TRBJ2-3 NA TRBV5-4 NA
CASSRQDRADYGYTF TGTGCCAGCAGCAGACAAGACAGGGCTGACTATGGCTACACCTTC 15 TRBJ1-2 NA TRBV6-5 TRBD1
CASSVVGPGTTEAFF TGTGCCAGCAGCGTAGTCGGCCCGGGGACAACTGAAGCTTTCTTT 15 TRBJ1-1 NA TRBV9 NA
CASSLSTGVGTEAFF TGTGCCAGCAGCCTCTCGACAGGGGTCGGAACTGAAGCTTTCTTT 15 TRBJ1-1 once TRBV28 TRBD1
CASSLSRSGNTIYF TGTGCCAGCAGTTTAAGCCGCTCTGGAAACACCATATATTTT 14 TRBJ1-3 NA TRBV28 NA
CASSSLLINSGIGELFF TGTGCCAGCAGCTCCCTATTAATCAATAGCGGGATCGGGGAGCTGTTTTTT 17 TRBJ2-2 NA TRBV9 TRBD2
CSVRQGSGSYEQYF TGCAGCGTCCGACAGGGGTCAGGCTCCTACGAGCAGTACTTC 14 TRBJ2-7 few TRBV29-1 TRBD1
CASSFGNSGGETQYF TGCGCCAGCAGCTTCGGTAATAGCGGGGGAGAGACCCAGTACTTC 15 TRBJ2-5 NA TRBV5-1 TRBD2
CASSLERRGTNEKLFF TGTGCCAGCAGCTTAGAAAGGCGCGGGACTAATGAAAAACTGTTTTTT 16 TRBJ1-4 NA TRBV7-8 NA
CASSVGGLFTEAFF TGTGCCAGCAGTGTGGGGGGGTTGTTCACTGAAGCTTTCTTT 14 TRBJ1-1 NA TRBV2 NA
CSVGQGGNEQFF TGCAGCGTAGGACAGGGGGGGAATGAGCAGTTCTTC 12 TRBJ2-1 NA TRBV29-1 TRBD1
CASSQVTSVDQPQHF TGCGCCAGCAGCCAAGTTACCTCAGTTGATCAGCCCCAGCATTTT 15 TRBJ1-5 NA TRBV4-3 NA
CASSSWTGVGETQYF TGTGCCAGCAGTTCCTGGACAGGGGTAGGAGAGACCCAGTACTTC 15 TRBJ2-5 few TRBV28 TRBD1
CASSFGSSGDTDTQYF TGCGCCAGCAGCTTTGGTTCTAGCGGGGACACAGATACGCAGTATTTT 16 TRBJ2-3 NA TRBV5-1 TRBD2
CASGSGPDNSYEQYF TGTGCCAGCGGAAGCGGGCCAGATAACTCCTACGAGCAGTACTTC 15 TRBJ2-7 NA TRBV7-2 NA
CASSLGAGGGDTQYF TGCGCCAGCAGCTTGGGTGCGGGGGGGGGAGATACGCAGTATTTT 15 TRBJ2-3 NA TRBV5-1 TRBD2
CASSLQGWDSPLHF TGCGCCAGCAGCCTACAGGGATGGGATTCCCCCCTCCACTTT 14 TRBJ1-6 NA TRBV5-1 NA
CASSVERVDTQYF TGTGCCAGCAGCGTAGAGCGTGTAGATACGCAGTATTTT 13 TRBJ2-3 once TRBV9 NA
CASSPLQGRGGYTF TGTGCCAGCAGTCCGCTTCAGGGTAGGGGTGGCTACACCTTC 14 TRBJ1-2 NA TRBV6-5 NA
CASEGLAGEGWRDEQFF TGTGCCAGCGAGGGACTAGCGGGAGAAGGTTGGCGAGATGAGCAGTTCTTC 17 TRBJ2-1 NA TRBV5-8 TRBD2
CASSRTSVGMYEQYF TGTGCCAGCAGCCGTACTAGCGTAGGAATGTACGAGCAGTACTTC 15 TRBJ2-7 once TRBV27 TRBD2
CAEESEAFF TGTGCCGAGGAGAGTGAAGCTTTCTTT 9 TRBJ1-1 large TRBV7-9 NA
CASSEASAGLGEQYF TGTGCCAGCAGTGAAGCGTCGGCGGGGTTGGGGGAGCAGTACTTC 15 TRBJ2-7 NA TRBV6-1 NA
CASRYRSGTGGNQPQHF TGTGCCAGTAGATACAGATCCGGGACAGGCGGCAATCAGCCCCAGCATTTT 17 TRBJ1-5 NA TRBV19 TRBD1
CASTRDSRSNYGYTF TGTGCCAGCACCCGGGACAGTCGAAGTAACTATGGCTACACCTTC 15 TRBJ1-2 NA TRBV7-9 TRBD1
CASSRLVWDTQYF TGTGCCAGTAGTAGACTAGTTTGGGATACGCAGTATTTT 13 TRBJ2-3 NA TRBV19 NA